The next 29 T cell receptor beta chains were all read from a single sample in a study of cytomegalovirus exposure and HLA in healthy donors. TCRdb keeps only in-frame clones here, not all; method: immunoSEQ multiplex PCR. Of 97,000 or so clones listed, about 94% are singletons. Sequencing was done on a sample of PBMCs. The receptors derive from a woman aged 18-29 years in good health and CMV-seronegative.

The chain employs TRBV27 and TRBJ2-7; maybe TRBD2 (5 bases). This CDR3 comprises 12 residues. Germline CDR1 is MNHEY and CDR2 is SMNVEV (reference sequence). Deletions cut 3 bases from V and 6 bases from J, with 9 bases between. CDR3 sequence (DNA): TGTGCCAGCAGTTTCGGACTTTCCGAGCAGTACTTC. Protein product: CASSFGLSEQYF.

V is TRBV21-1 and J is TRBJ2-7; the table names TRBD2, a call not compared with the DNA. TRBV21-1 is termed a pseudogene. The CDR3 spans 13 residues. CDR3 nucleotide sequence: TGTGCCAGCAGCAAAGAGGAGGTAGCGGGTGTGTACTTC. Protein product: CASSKEEVAGVYF.

This chain's CDR3 is CAWSVVAGNTIYF. The DNA of the CDR3 is TGTGCCTGGAGTGTAGTTGCAGGGAACACCATATATTTT. This chain connects TRBV30 to TRBJ1-3; maybe TRBD1 (5 bases). Germline lookup yields CDR1 GTSNPN and CDR2 SVGIG (reference sequence). The V end was cut by 0 bases, the J end by 7 bases, with 10 bases between. The CDR3 loop spans 13 amino acids.

The rearrangement links TRBV14 to TRBJ2-3; 8 nucleotides agree with TRBD2. V shed 6 bases, J shed 2 bases, and the junction held 13 bases outside the gene matches. The CDR3 covers 17 residues. Germline V lookup: CDR1 SGHDN, CDR2 FVKESK. CDR3 sequence (DNA): TGTGCCAGCAGTCTAGCGGGTGGTTCTGCCCTCACAGATACGCAGTATTTT. Encoded protein: CASSLAGGSALTDTQYF.

A note on this clone: At one boundary the junction diverges from the germline segment, which might be a read error. This chain joins TRBV27 and TRBJ2-1; 9 nucleotides agree with TRBD2. The CDR3 length is 11 residues. Per the germline V gene, CDR1 is MNHEY and CDR2 is SMNVEV (reference sequence). CDR3 DNA sequence: TGCGCGGGGGGGTCATACAATGAGCAGTTCTTC. This gives the protein CAGGSYNEQFF.

This chain links TRBV10-2 with TRBJ1-3; 9 bases are shared with TRBD1. The V and J ends lost 7 bases and 4 bases, in that order; junction bases with no gene match: 8. Germline loops: CDR1 WSHSY, CDR2 SAAADI. The CDR3 spans 15 residues. CDR3 residues: CASKDSGTGGNTIYF. In DNA form, the CDR3 reads TGCGCCAGCAAAGACTCCGGGACAGGGGGAAACACCATATATTTT.

This sequence joins TRBV6-6 and TRBJ1-1; perhaps TRBD1 as D (5 bases). The CDR3 loop spans 16 amino acids. Germline values: CDR1 MNHNY, CDR2 SVGAGI (reference sequence). V dropped 5 bases and J dropped 1 base, with 17 bases sitting between them. CDR3 sequence reads: CASSVPGLRENTEAFF. CDR3 coding DNA: TGTGCCAGCAGTGTACCAGGGTTGCGGGAGAACACTGAAGCTTTCTTT.

A single count supports this clone. The V and J genes are TRBV19 and TRBJ2-3; 7 bases align to TRBD2. Germline assignment: CDR1 LNHDA and CDR2 SQIVND (reference sequence). This CDR3 contains 14 residues. V was clipped by 6 bases and J by 2 bases; unmatched bases: 5. For the CDR3, the DNA is TGTGCCAGTAGGAAAGCGGGGAACACAGATACGCAGTATTTT. Protein sequence: CASRKAGNTDTQYF.

The J gene is TRBJ2-3, the V gene TRBV5-1, with 12 bases that match TRBD2. CDR1 and CDR2 (germline): SGHRS, YFSETQ. CDR3 length: 16 residues. Trimming at V came to 4 bases and at J to 0 bases, leaving 3 bases not matched to a gene. The CDR3 DNA follows: TGCGCCAGCAGCCGCGGGACTAGCGGGAGCACAGATACGCAGTATTTT. Residues: CASSRGTSGSTDTQYF.

The V and J genes are TRBV5-4 and TRBJ2-3; 8 bases match TRBD1. CDR3 length: 15 residues. The ends lost 1 base at V and 3 bases at J; junction bases unmatched: 4. In germline, CDR1 is SGHNT, CDR2 YYREEE (reference sequence). CDR3 region: CASSLNQGATDTQYF. The CDR3 bases are TGTGCCAGCAGCTTGAATCAGGGGGCAACAGATACGCAGTATTTT.

V usage is TRBV4-3 and J usage is TRBJ1-1; no definite D call. This CDR3 spans 14 amino acids. V dropped 1 base and J dropped 0 bases, with 6 bases sitting between them. Germline-derived CDR1 and CDR2 are LGHNA and YSLEER. As DNA, the CDR3 is TGCGCCAGCAGCCAAGGGTCAGTGAACACTGAAGCTTTCTTT. This translates into CASSQGSVNTEAFF.

The chain has TRBV10-2 and TRBJ2-7; D gene uncertain. CDR1 is WSHSY, CDR2 SAAADI, per germline. Trimming took 3 bases from V and 5 from J, leaving 5 bases between them. The CDR3 has 11 amino acids. The CDR3 here is CASSELDEQYF. The CDR3 nucleotides read TGCGCCAGCAGTGAATTAGACGAGCAGTACTTC.

In regard to this clone: At one of its ends the junction is not consistent with the germline gene, which may arise from a read error. The chain combines TRBV29-1 with TRBJ1-2; 12 bases line up with TRBD1. The CDR3 runs to 12 residues. The germline V gene has CDR1 SQVTM and CDR2 ANQGSEA. CDR3 protein: CSVEGTGGASLF. The CDR3, as DNA: TGCAGCGTTGAGGGGACAGGGGGCGCAAGTCTGTTC.

This clone occurred once. The CDR3 region has the DNA TGTGCCAGCAGCGTCCGATACGGGACAGACTATGGCTACACCTTC. This sequence encodes CASSVRYGTDYGYTF. The J gene is TRBJ1-2, the V gene TRBV5-6; 7 bases align to TRBD1. The CDR3 spans 15 residues. From germline, CDR1 is SGHDT and CDR2 YYEEEE. Trimming removed 4 bases from V and 3 bases from J; junction bases left unmatched: 9.

The CDR3 reads CASSLSVLNTEAFF. CDR3 nucleotides: TGCGCCAGCAGCTTGTCGGTTTTGAACACTGAAGCTTTCTTT. The chain combines TRBV5-1 with TRBJ1-1; D gene uncertain. Germline-derived CDR1 and CDR2 are SGHRS and YFSETQ. Trimming shortened V by 1 base and J by 0 bases, and 7 bases separated the two germline ends. This CDR3 comprises 14 residues.

The chain is built from TRBV11-3 and TRBJ1-1; D uncertain. This CDR3 is built from 15 residues. CDR1 and CDR2 from the germline V gene are SGHNT and YENEEA. V was clipped by 3 bases and J by 2 bases, with 13 bases between them. CDR3 amino acids: CASSLNPVHNTEAFF. The CDR3 DNA sequence: TGTGCCAGCAGCTTGAATCCGGTTCATAACACTGAAGCTTTCTTT.

The chain combines TRBV9 with TRBJ2-3; D unresolved. Germline V CDR1 and CDR2: SGDLS, YYNGEE. The CDR3 covers 14 residues. V was trimmed by 2 bases and J by 1 base, leaving 8 bases between them. The CDR3 protein is CASSVDRGTDTQYF. The CDR3 DNA is TGTGCCAGCAGCGTTGATAGAGGCACAGATACGCAGTATTTT.

The chain joins TRBV4-1 to TRBJ2-1; 7 positions agree with TRBD1. CDR1 and CDR2 from the germline V gene are MGHRA and YSYEKL. This CDR3 is 17 amino acids long. V gave up 3 bases and J gave up 0 bases; unmatched junction bases: 8. CDR3: CASSQQPGQHSYNEQFF. Written as DNA, the CDR3 is TGCGCCAGCAGCCAGCAACCGGGACAGCACTCCTACAATGAGCAGTTCTTC.

This chain joins TRBV19 and TRBJ1-1; no clear D. Trimming cost V 0 bases and J 1 base, with 3 bases left between them. Germline CDR1 is LNHDA and CDR2 is SQIVND (reference sequence). The CDR3 extends over 13 amino acids. CDR3 in amino acids: CASSIDRNTEAFF. The DNA for the CDR3 is TGTGCCAGTAGTATAGATAGGAACACTGAAGCTTTCTTT. Full variable domain (rest looked up from reference TRBV19 and TRBJ1-1): DGGITQSPKYLFRKEGQNVTLSCEQNLNHDAMYWYRQDPGQGLRLIYYSQIVNDFQKGDIAEGYSVSREKKESFPLTVTSAQKNPTAFYLCASSIDRNTEAFFGQGTRLTVV.

J is TRBJ2-1 and V is TRBV4-1, with D possibly matching TRBD2 (7 bases). The ends were cut back, 4 bases at V and 4 bases at J, with 14 bases in the middle. The CDR3 is 15 amino acids. Germline-derived CDR1 and CDR2 are MGHRA and YSYEKL. CDR3 coding DNA: TGCGCCAGCAGCCCCCTCGGGGGGCGGTACAATGAGCAGTTCTTC. Protein: CASSPLGGRYNEQFF.

V gene TRBV5-6 combines with J gene TRBJ1-1, with D possibly TRBD1 on 6 matching bases. V lost 6 bases and J lost 8, with 11 bases in between. CDR3 length: 11 residues. In germline, CDR1 is SGHDT, CDR2 YYEEEE. CDR3: CASTQQGEAFF. DNA of the CDR3: TGTGCCAGCACTCAACAGGGCGAAGCTTTCTTT.

The chain links TRBV27 to TRBJ1-4, with D possibly TRBD1 on 6 matching bases. This CDR3 contains 14 residues. The germline V gene has CDR1 MNHEY and CDR2 SMNVEV (reference sequence). Trimming pared 5 bases from V and 4 bases from J, leaving 11 bases between. The CDR3 here is CASSVTGINEKLFF. The CDR3 DNA is TGTGCCAGCAGTGTGACAGGAATTAATGAAAAACTGTTTTTT.

This chain connects TRBV5-8 to TRBJ1-1; D gene unclear. The germline V and J ends were trimmed by 1 base and 2 bases, with 6 bases remaining between them. Looked up from germline, CDR1 is SGHTS and CDR2 is YDEGEE. CDR3 size: 13 residues. In DNA, the CDR3 is TGTGCCAGCAGCTTGTTCGTAAACACTGAAGCTTTCTTT. Its protein is CASSLFVNTEAFF.

The CDR3 loop is CSASSVSEQYF. CDR3 in DNA: TGCAGTGCTAGTTCAGTCTCCGAGCAGTACTTC. The V and J genes are TRBV20-1 and TRBJ2-7; D ambiguous. From germline, CDR1 is DFQATT and CDR2 SNEGSKA (reference sequence). V lost 3 bases to trimming and J lost 6 bases, with 9 bases between them. The CDR3 consists of 11 residues.

The chain combines TRBV10-1 with TRBJ1-2, with TRBD1 matching 8 bases. The CDR3 runs to 14 residues. Germline V lookup: CDR1 WNHNN, CDR2 SYGVQD (reference sequence). Germline trimming cut 6 bases from V and 4 bases from J; bases unmatched to any gene: 7. CDR3 in amino acids: CASSAGQGTYGYTF. As DNA, the CDR3 is TGCGCCAGCAGCGCCGGACAGGGAACCTATGGCTACACCTTC.

V usage is TRBV7-8 and J usage is TRBJ1-2; unclear D gene. V was clipped by 3 bases and J by 2 bases, with 10 bases between them. From germline, CDR1 is SGHVS and CDR2 FQNEAQ. This CDR3 region has 14 residues. The CDR3 loop reads CASSLATGNYGYTF. The CDR3 DNA follows: TGTGCCAGCAGCTTGGCTACGGGGAACTATGGCTACACCTTC.

The chain combines TRBV21-1 with TRBJ2-7; no check of the table's D call, TRBD2, against the DNA was made. TRBV21-1 counts as a pseudogene. The CDR3 has 13 amino acids. The CDR3 here is CASAGRASYEQYF. CDR3 in DNA: TGTGCCAGTGCCGGGAGGGCCTCCTACGAGCAGTACTTC.

The V gene is TRBV27, the J gene TRBJ1-1, with TRBD1 identical over 10 bases. The CDR3 spans 16 residues. Trimming cost V 2 bases and J 4 bases; bases outside gene matches: 7. Germline V gives CDR1 MNHEY, CDR2 SMNVEV (reference sequence). CDR3 coding DNA: TGTGCCAGCAGTTTAATTTGGGACAGGGGTGGCACTGAAGCTTTCTTT. Translating it yields CASSLIWDRGGTEAFF.

The chain joins TRBV6-6 to TRBJ2-7, with D perhaps TRBD1 (6 bases). CDR1 and CDR2 (germline): MNHNY, SVGAGI (reference sequence). The CDR3 totals 16 residues. V was shortened by 0 bases and J by 3 bases, with 15 bases between the two germline ends. The CDR3 spells CASSYSRGQGSYEQYF. CDR3 DNA: TGTGCCAGCAGTTACTCGCGTGGGCAGGGGAGCTACGAGCAGTACTTC.